This T cell receptor (beta chain) appears in the sequencing data of a study of CD8 T cells in ankylosing spondylitis. Findings and limits, study-wide: In ankylosing spondylitis blood, a motif of roughly 8 highly homologous TCR beta variants appeared characteristic.

Note on this clonotype: Its antigen is unknown.

TCRdb re-analysed the 5' RACE reads in MiXCR, keeping a single row per CDR3 protein. This sample yields around 430,000 distinct CDR3 sequences, of which 15% to 20% are seen a single time; over 1% belongs to the top ten. Trimming shortened V by 1 base and J by 1 base, and 4 bases separated the two germline ends. The CDR3 loop spans 13 amino acids. Per the germline V gene, CDR1 is SQVTM and CDR2 is ANQGSEA. This chain connects TRBV29-1 to TRBJ2-2; no clear D. Sequencing was done on a sample of blood, either unsorted or a sorted T cell fraction (not recorded which). The clonotype originates from a male donor with ankylosing spondylitis. The CDR3: CSVEGRNTGELFF. The CDR3, as DNA: TGCAGCGTTGAAGGGCGGAACACCGGGGAGCTGTTTTTT.